This T cell receptor beta chain was obtained from a study of shared clonotypes between healthy human individuals (TCRdb year 2020). Some background on the complete study: A couple of women and a few men aged 18 to 49 years were included in the cohort. To increase sequencing depth and limit assay-specific biases, TCR repertoire library preparation and sequencing were carried out by different laboratories using diverse techniques. To estimate repertoire size and how much clonotypes are shared between individuals, the study performed deep sequencing of blood TCR repertoires from roughly five healthy adults. Per donor, leukapheresis produced somewhere between about 0.85 and 9.5 billion PBMCs. For each donor, CD4 naive and CD4 memory were each run on three plates, CD8 naive on two plates, and CD8 memory on one plate. Paper-wide results and their limitations: Higher generation probabilities were observed for clonotypes shared by all four sorted-subset donors than for non-shared clonotypes. Pairwise subsampling indicated that sequencing depth was expected to affect the degree of clonotype sharing among donors. Sampling was restricted to blood, and TCR repertoires in tissue are likely to differ from TCR repertoires in blood. Incomplete sequencing was indicated by rarefaction of sorted-subset datasets, despite the large sequencing depth. The genetic and exposure-history diversity represented was limited by the small number of donors. Estimated clonotype richness was generally larger for naive than for memory subsets. Sharing across several donors was observed for about 5% of naive CD4, less than 4% of naive CD8, 2.3% of memory CD4, and around 0.44% of memory CD8 clonotypes.

The donors were healthy, HIV-negative adults who had no recently reported acute infections or vaccinations. Only Caucasian adults living in Nashville, Tennessee, USA were represented among the donors. CD4+ T cells were enriched by magnetic negative selection; naive cells were then positively selected on CD45RA, and the negative fraction formed the memory subset. Blood was collected by leukapheresis, and PBMCs were isolated by Ficoll-Histopaque density gradient centrifugation and then cryopreserved in liquid nitrogen vapor phase. Analytical flow cytometry was used to check the purity and quantity of every magnetically sorted T cell population. Genomic DNA was isolated from every sorted fraction and measured by UV absorbance on a Nanodrop 2000c. With respect to this clone: The antigen this receptor binds is unknown. No base qualities exist here, and no much larger clone lies one base off it.

The junction shows trimming of 0 bases on V and 6 bases on J, plus 19 bases between the germline ends. Counted from cysteine to phenylalanine, this CDR3 has 16 amino acids. The only DNA kept is the CDR3, 48 bases in frame from the first base. In the germline V gene, CDR1 corresponds to SGDLS and CDR2 to YYNGEE. Using the deep immunoSEQ assay, TCR CDR3 regions were amplified from genomic DNA by multiplex PCR. Extracted genomic DNA from each cell subset was distributed evenly across all wells of several immunoSEQ 96-well plates, and each plate was treated as a replicate. For sorted subsets, around 200 ng genomic DNA, equal to 25,000 to 35,000 T cell genomes, was loaded into each replicate PCR. Purified libraries were quantified with a Qubit 3.0 fluorometer, sized on a Bioanalyzer 2100, and re-quantified with the KAPA Library Quantification kit. Every immunoSEQ 96-well plate was sequenced on a dedicated single-read 150-cycle Illumina NextSeq 550 flow cell. As for the authors' bioinformatics: Because only junctional sequences without quality scores were contained in the immunoSEQ output, filtering matching that applied to full-length reads could not be performed. To assign V/J genes and CDR3, sequences were annotated against IMGT germline references using PyIR, a Python wrapper for IgBLAST v1.9. Reads were removed for weak V/J assignments (E-value above 1e-6), missing CDR3, stop codons, out-of-frame junctions, or ambiguous translated residues. A V3J clonotype was defined by an identical inferred V gene, J gene, and CDR3 amino acid sequence. Percentage overlap between repertoires was computed as shared unique clonotypes divided by the size of the smaller repertoire. Three approaches were used to assess repertoire richness: RTK rarefaction, the Chao1 estimator, and Recon v2.1 estimates of unobserved clonotypes. OLGA was used to compute generation probabilities for all TCRbeta clonotypes that the gDNA method yielded from a handful of donors. Held by TCRdb, this immuneACCESS table contains in-frame sequences only and omits some clones. Under half of the omission traces to an unresolved V gene where checked; the cause of the rest is unknown. V, J and clone size derive from that table, while D and trimming were established from the DNA sequence. The sample profile shows over a million clones; around three quarters of them were found once. The ten biggest clones cover 0.55% to 0.7% of the sample.

The sequence links TRBV9 to TRBJ2-7, with TRBD2 perhaps the D gene, on 6 matching bases. The source of this sequence is a young man in good health. Some clones in this sample may be carry-over from other donors' samples. Sequencing was carried out using memory CD4+ T cells from PBMCs. What this sample's cell subset or site label stands for: CD45RA-negative fraction. The DNA sequence is given as TGTGCCAGCAGCGTAGGTCTGGAGGGGAGCGGGCTCGAGCAGTACTTC. This gives the protein CASSVGLEGSGLEQYF.